Given below is one T cell receptor beta chain in context. The junction departs from germline at one end; a sequencing error may be responsible. This sample is drawn from a study of CD8+CD57+ T cells in acquired aplastic anemia. Across the study: Quantities of DNA derived from sorted CD4+ and CD8+ cells averaged roughly 3 ug.

It was genomic DNA that served as the template for profiling TCR beta VDJ and CDR3. TCRdb passed the reads through MiXCR, listing each CDR3 protein once. The table records fewer than 300,000 distinct CDR3 sequences, 65% to 90% of them present only once. This CDR3 spans 15 amino acids. Germline values: CDR1 SGHTA, CDR2 FQGNSA. Patients picked for sequencing had shown CD8+CD57+ cell expansion detected by flow cytometry. Everyone among the patients had severe acquired aplastic anemia. Sequenced sample: sorted CD4+, CD8+, or CD8+CD57+ T cells (not recorded which) from PBMCs. This receptor was taken from a human donor with aplastic anemia. V usage is TRBV7-2 and J usage is TRBJ2-1; TRBD2 agrees at 7 bases. The CDR3 DNA is TGTGCCAGCAGTATAGCTAGCGGAGCCGACTATGAGCACTTCTTC. It codes for CASSIASGADYEHFF.